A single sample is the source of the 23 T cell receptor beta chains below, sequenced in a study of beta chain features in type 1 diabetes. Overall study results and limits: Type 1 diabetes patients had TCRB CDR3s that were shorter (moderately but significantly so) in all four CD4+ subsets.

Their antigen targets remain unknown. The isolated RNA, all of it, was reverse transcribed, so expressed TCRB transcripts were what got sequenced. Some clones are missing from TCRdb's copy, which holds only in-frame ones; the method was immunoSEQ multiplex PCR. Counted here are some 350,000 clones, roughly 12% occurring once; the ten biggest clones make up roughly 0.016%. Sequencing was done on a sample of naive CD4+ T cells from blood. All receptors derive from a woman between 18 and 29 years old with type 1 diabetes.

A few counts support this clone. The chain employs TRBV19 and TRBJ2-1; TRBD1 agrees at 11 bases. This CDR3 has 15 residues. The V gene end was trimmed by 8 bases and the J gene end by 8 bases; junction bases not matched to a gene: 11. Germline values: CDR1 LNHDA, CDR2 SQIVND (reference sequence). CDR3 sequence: CASQKRDRGFDEQFF. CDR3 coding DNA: TGTGCCAGTCAAAAGCGGGACAGGGGGTTCGATGAGCAGTTCTTC.

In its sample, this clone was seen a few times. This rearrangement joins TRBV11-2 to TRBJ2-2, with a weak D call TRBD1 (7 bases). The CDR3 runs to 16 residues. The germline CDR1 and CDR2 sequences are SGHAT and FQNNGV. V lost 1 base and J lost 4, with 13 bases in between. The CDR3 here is CASSLAQGGSTGELFF. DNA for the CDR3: TGTGCCAGCAGCTTAGCCCAGGGGGGTTCCACCGGGGAGCTGTTTTTT.

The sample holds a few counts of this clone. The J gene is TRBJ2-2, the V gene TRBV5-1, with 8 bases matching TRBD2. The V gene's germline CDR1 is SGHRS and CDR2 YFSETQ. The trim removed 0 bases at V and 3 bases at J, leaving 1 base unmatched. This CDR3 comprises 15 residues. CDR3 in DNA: TGCGCCAGCAGCTTGGGAGCGGGAGACACCGGGGAGCTGTTTTTT. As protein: CASSLGAGDTGELFF.

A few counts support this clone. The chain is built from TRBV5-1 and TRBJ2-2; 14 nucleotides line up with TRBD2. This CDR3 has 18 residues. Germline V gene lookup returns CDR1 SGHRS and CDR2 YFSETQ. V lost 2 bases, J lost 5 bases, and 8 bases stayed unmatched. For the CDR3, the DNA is TGCGCCAGCAGCTTACCCGGGACTAGCGGGAGAGGGACCGGGGAGCTGTTTTTT. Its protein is CASSLPGTSGRGTGELFF.

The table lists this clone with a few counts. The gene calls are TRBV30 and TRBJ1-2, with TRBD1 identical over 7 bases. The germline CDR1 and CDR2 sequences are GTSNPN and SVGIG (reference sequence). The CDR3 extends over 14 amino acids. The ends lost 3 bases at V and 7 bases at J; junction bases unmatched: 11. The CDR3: CAWSQTWRGLGYTF. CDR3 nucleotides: TGTGCCTGGAGCCAGACCTGGAGGGGGCTTGGCTACACCTTC. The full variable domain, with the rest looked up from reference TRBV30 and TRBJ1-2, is SQTIHQWPATLVQPVGSPLSLECTVEGTSNPNLYWYRQAAGRGLQLLFYSVGIGQISSEVPQNLSASRPQDRQFILSSKKLLLSDSGFYLCAWSQTWRGLGYTFGSGTRLTVV.

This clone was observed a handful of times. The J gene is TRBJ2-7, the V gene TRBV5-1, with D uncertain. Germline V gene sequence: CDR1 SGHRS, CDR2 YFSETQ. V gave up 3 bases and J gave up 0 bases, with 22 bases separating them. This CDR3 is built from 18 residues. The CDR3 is CASSSRFLRDLSSYEQYF. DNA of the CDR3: TGCGCCAGCAGCTCAAGATTCCTAAGAGATTTGAGCTCCTACGAGCAGTACTTC.

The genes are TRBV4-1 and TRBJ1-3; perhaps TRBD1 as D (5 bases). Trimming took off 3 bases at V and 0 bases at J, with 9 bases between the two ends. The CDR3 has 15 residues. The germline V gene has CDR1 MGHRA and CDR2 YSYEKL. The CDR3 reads CASSQTDISGNTIYF. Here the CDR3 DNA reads TGCGCCAGCAGCCAGACAGATATCTCTGGAAACACCATATATTTT.

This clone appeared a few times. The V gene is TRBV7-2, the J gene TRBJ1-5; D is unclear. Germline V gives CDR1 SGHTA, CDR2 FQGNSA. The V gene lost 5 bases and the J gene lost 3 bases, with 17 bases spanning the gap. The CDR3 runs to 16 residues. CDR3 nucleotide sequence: TGTGCCAGCAGCCTGAGGTCTCGCGGGGACAATCAGCCCCAGCATTTT. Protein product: CASSLRSRGDNQPQHF.

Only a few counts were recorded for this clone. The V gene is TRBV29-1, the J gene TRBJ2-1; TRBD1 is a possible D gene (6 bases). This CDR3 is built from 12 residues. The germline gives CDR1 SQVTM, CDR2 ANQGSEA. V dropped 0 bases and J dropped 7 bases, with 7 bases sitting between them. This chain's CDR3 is CSVEDRGNEQFF. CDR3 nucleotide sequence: TGCAGCGTTGAAGATAGGGGGAATGAGCAGTTCTTC.

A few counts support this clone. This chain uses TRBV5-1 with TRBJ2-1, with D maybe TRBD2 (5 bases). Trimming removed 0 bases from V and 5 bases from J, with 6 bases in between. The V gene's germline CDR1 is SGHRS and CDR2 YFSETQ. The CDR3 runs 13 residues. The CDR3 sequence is CASSLGADNEQFF. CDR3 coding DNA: TGCGCCAGCAGCTTGGGAGCGGACAATGAGCAGTTCTTC. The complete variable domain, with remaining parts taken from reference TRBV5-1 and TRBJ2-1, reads KAGVTQTPRYLIKTRGQQVTLSCSPISGHRSVSWYQQTPGQGLQFLFEYFSETQRNKGNFPGRFSGRQFSNSRSEMNVSTLELGDSALYLCASSLGADNEQFFGPGTRLTVL.

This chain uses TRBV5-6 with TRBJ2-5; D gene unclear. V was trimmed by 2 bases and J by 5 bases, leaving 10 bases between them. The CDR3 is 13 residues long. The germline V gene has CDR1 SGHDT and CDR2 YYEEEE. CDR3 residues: CASSFISRETQYF. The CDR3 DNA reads TGTGCCAGCAGCTTCATTTCCCGGGAGACCCAGTACTTC.

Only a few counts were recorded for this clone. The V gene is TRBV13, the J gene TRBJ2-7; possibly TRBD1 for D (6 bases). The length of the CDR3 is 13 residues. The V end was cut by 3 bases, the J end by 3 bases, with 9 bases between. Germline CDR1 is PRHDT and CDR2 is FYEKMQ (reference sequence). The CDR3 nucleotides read TGTGCCAGCAGCTTGGGACACCACTACGAGCAGTACGTC. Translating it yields CASSLGHHYEQYV.

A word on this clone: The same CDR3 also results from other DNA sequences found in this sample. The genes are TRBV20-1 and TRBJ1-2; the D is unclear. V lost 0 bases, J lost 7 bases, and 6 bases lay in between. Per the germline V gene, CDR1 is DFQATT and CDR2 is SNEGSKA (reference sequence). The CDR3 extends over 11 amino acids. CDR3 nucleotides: TGCAGTGCTAGAGATCTGAGTGGCTACACCTTC. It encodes CSARDLSGYTF.

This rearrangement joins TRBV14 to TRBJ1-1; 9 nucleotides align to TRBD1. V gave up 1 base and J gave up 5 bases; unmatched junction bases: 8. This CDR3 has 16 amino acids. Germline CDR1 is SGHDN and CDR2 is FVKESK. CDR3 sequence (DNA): TGTGCCAGCAGCCAAGTGACAGGGGGGAGTCGGACTGAAGCTTTCTTT. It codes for CASSQVTGGSRTEAFF.

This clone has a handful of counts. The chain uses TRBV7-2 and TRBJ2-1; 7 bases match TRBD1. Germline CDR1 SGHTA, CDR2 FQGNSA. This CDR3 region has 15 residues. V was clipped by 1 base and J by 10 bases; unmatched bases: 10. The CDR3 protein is CASSLDLTGLSEQFF. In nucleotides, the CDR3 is TGTGCCAGCAGCTTAGATTTGACAGGGTTGTCGGAGCAGTTCTTC.

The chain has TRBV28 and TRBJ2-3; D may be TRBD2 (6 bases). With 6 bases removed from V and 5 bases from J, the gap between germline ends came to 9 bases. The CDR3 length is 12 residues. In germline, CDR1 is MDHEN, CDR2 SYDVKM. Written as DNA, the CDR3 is TGTGCCAGCAGGACCGGGGGAGATACGCAGTATTTT. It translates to CASRTGGDTQYF.

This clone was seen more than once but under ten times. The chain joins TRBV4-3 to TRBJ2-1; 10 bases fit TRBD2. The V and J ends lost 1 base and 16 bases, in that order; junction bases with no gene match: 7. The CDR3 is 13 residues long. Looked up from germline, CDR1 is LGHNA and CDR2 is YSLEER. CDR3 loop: CASSQAFSGRPFF. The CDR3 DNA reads TGCGCCAGCAGCCAAGCCTTTAGCGGGAGGCCATTCTTC.

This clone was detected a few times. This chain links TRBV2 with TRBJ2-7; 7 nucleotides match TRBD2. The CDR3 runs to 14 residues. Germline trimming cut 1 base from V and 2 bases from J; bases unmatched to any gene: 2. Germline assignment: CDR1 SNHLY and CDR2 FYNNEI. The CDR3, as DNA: TGTGCCAGCAGTGAAGGGCTAGCGGCCTACGAGCAGTACGTC. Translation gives CASSEGLAAYEQYV.

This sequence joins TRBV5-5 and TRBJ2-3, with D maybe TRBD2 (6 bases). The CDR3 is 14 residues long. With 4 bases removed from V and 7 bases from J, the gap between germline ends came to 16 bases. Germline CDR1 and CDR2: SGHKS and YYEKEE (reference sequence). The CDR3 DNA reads TGTGCCAGCAGCCCGGGACTCCCGTCGAATACGCAGTATTTT. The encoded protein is CASSPGLPSNTQYF.

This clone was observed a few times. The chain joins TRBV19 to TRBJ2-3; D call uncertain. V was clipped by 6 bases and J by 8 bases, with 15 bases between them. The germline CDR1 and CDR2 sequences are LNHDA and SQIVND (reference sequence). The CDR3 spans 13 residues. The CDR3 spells CASRPETPGTQYF. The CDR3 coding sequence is TGTGCCAGTAGGCCCGAAACACCGGGTACGCAGTATTTT. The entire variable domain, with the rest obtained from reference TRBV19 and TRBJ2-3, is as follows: DGGITQSPKYLFRKEGQNVTLSCEQNLNHDAMYWYRQDPGQGLRLIYYSQIVNDFQKGDIAEGYSVSREKKESFPLTVTSAQKNPTAFYLCASRPETPGTQYFGPGTRLTVL.

CDR3 nucleotides: TGTGCCATCTCCATACGCCGGGGGTTATTCAATGAGCAGTTCTTC. As protein: CAISIRRGLFNEQFF. The rearrangement joins TRBV7-9 to TRBJ2-1; TRBD2 might be the D (6 bases). The CDR3 is made up of 15 amino acids. The V end lost 10 bases, the J end lost 6 bases, and 22 bases lay between the germline ends. Germline CDR1 reads SEHNR; CDR2 reads FQNEAQ (reference sequence).

The CDR3: CASSLEYGTSLGDEQFF. In nucleotides, the CDR3 is TGCGCCAGCAGCTTGGAGTATGGGACTAGCCTAGGCGATGAGCAGTTCTTC. J is TRBJ2-1 and V is TRBV5-1; 9 nucleotides agree with TRBD2. The CDR3 totals 17 residues. V shed 0 bases and J 8 bases; nucleotides not matched to a gene: 12. CDR1 SGHRS and CDR2 YFSETQ come from the germline V gene. Variable domain in full (rest from reference TRBV5-1 and TRBJ2-1): KAGVTQTPRYLIKTRGQQVTLSCSPISGHRSVSWYQQTPGQGLQFLFEYFSETQRNKGNFPGRFSGRQFSNSRSEMNVSTLELGDSALYLCASSLEYGTSLGDEQFFGPGTRLTVL.

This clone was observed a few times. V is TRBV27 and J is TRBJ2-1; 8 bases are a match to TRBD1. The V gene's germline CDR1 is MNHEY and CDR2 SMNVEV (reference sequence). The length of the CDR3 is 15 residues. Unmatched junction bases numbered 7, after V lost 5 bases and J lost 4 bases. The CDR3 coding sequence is TGTGCCAGCAGTCCGACAGGGGACACATACAATGAGCAGTTCTTC. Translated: CASSPTGDTYNEQFF.